This record concerns one TCR beta chain sequence. Germline assignment: CDR1 KGHSH and CDR2 LQKENI. CDR3 size: 15 residues. V was pared by 1 base and J by 8 bases, with 14 bases between. This specimen belongs to a study of shared clonotypes between healthy human individuals. CD4+ cells underwent separation, giving CD45RA+ naive and CD45RA-negative memory subsets. This table comes from immunoSEQ multiplex PCR, and its TCRdb copy is limited to in-frame clones, with some not included. The table shows about 2,500,000 clones, with approximately 94% occurring only once. The V and J genes are TRBV18 and TRBJ1-4; possible D gene TRBD1, 6 bases. The clonotype comes from a man between 18 and 35 years old in good health. The sample comprised naive CD4+ T cells sorted from blood. Subset indicated: CD45RA+ positively selected. CDR3 amino acids: CASSPRTGAGEKLFF. The CDR3 DNA reads as TGTGCCAGCTCACCACGGACGGGGGCGGGGGAAAAACTGTTTTTT.